This TCR beta chain was retrieved from a study of blood T cell repertoires in COVID-19. This CDR3 contains 16 residues. Germline-derived CDR1 and CDR2 are KGHSH and LQKENI. Trimming removed 2 bases from V and 3 bases from J, with 13 bases in between. The table came from immunoSEQ multiplex PCR; TCRdb's copy has only in-frame clones and leaves some out. This sample has approximately 88,000 clones, with 80% found just once. The TCR was taken from a man in his fifties who had recovered from COVID-19. This rearrangement joins TRBV18 to TRBJ1-4, with D maybe TRBD1 (5 bases). The sample comprised peripheral blood. CDR3 in DNA: TGTGCCAGCTCACCATCACAGGTTGCTGCTAATGAAAAACTGTTTTTT. This gives the protein CASSPSQVAANEKLFF.